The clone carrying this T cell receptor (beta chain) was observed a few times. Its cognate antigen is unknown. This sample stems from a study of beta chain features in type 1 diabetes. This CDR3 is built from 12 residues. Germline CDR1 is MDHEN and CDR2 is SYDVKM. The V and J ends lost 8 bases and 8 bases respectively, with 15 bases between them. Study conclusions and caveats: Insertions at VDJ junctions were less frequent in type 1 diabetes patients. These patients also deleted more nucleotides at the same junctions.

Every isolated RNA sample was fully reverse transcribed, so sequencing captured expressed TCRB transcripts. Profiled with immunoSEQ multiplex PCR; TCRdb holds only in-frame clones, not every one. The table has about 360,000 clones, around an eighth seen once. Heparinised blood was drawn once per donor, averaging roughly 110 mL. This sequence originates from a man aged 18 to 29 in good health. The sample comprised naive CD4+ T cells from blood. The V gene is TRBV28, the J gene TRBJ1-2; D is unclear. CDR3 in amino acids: CASSPPRRGYTF. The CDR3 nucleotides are TGTGCCAGCTCCCCACCTCGGAGAGGCTACACCTTC.